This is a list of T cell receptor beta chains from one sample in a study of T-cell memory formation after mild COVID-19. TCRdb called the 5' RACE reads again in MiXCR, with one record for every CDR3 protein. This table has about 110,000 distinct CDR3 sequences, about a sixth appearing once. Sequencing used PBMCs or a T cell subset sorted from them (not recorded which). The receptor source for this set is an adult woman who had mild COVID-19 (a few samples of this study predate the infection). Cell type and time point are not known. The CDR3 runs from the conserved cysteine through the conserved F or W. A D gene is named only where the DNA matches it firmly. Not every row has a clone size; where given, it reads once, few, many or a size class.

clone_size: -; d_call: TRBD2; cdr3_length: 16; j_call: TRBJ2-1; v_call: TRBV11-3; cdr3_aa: CASSSPGLAGVLEQFF; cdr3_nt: TGTGCCAGCAGCTCCCCTGGACTAGCGGGAGTCCTTGAGCAGTTCTTC
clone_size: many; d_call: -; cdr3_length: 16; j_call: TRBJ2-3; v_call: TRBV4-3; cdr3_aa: CASSQGTRSGTDTQYF; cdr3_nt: TGCGCCAGCAGCCAAGGTACTAGATCGGGCACAGATACGCAGTATTTT
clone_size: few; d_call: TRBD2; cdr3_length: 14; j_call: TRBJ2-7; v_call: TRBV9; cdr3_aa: CASSASGRNYEQYF; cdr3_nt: TGTGCCAGCAGCGCTAGCGGGAGAAATTACGAGCAGTACTTC
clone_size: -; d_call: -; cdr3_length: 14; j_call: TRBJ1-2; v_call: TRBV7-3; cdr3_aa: CASSRGGESYGYTF; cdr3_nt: TGTGCCAGCAGCCGAGGTGGGGAATCCTATGGCTACACCTTC
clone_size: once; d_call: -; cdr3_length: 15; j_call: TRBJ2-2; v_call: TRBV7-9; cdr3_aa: CASSLSTGHTGELFF; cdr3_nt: TGTGCCAGCAGCCTATCCACAGGACACACCGGGGAGCTGTTTTTT
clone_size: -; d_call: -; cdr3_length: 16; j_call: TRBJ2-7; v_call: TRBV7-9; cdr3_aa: CASSFDLRRSSYEQYF; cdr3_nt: TGTGCCAGCAGCTTTGACTTAAGGAGGAGCTCCTACGAGCAGTACTTC
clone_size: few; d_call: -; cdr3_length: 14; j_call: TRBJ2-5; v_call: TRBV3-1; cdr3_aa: CASSQWQDQETQYF; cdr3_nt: TGTGCCAGCAGCCAATGGCAGGATCAAGAGACCCAGTACTTC
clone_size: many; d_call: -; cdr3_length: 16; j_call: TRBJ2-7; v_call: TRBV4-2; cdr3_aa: CASSQEGGTHSYEQYF; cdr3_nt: TGTGCCAGCAGCCAAGAGGGTGGGACACATTCCTACGAGCAGTACTTC
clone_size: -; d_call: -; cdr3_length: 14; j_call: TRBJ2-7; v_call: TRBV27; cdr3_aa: CASSFGQETYEQYF; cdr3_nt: TGTGCCAGCAGTTTCGGGCAGGAGACCTACGAGCAGTACTTC
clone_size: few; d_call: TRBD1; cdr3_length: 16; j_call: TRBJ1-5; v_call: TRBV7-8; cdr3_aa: CASSNRDRASGQPQHF; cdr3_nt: TGTGCCAGCAGCAACAGGGACAGGGCTTCGGGTCAGCCCCAGCATTTT
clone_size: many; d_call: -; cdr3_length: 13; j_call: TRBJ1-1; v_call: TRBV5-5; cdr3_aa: CASSRTVGAEAFF; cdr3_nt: TGTGCCAGCAGCCGGACGGTGGGGGCTGAAGCTTTCTTT
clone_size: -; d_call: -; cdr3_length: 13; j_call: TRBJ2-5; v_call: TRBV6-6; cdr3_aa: CASSSQGTETQYF; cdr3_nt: TGTGCCAGCAGTAGTCAGGGGACGGAGACCCAGTACTTC
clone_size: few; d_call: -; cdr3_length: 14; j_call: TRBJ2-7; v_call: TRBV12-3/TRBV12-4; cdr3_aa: CASSADRETYEQYF; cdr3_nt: TGTGCCAGCAGTGCCGACCGAGAAACCTACGAGCAGTACTTC
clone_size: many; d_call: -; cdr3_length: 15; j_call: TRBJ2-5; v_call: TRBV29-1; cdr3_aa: CSVEGIDVWKETQYF; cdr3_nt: TGCAGCGTTGAAGGGATAGACGTCTGGAAAGAGACCCAGTACTTC
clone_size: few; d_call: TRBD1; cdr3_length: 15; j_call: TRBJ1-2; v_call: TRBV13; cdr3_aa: CASSLPGTGGNGYTF; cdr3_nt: TGTGCCAGCAGCTTACCAGGGACAGGGGGCAATGGCTACACCTTC
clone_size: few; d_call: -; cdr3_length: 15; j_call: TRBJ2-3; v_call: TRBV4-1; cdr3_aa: CASSTGVTLGDTQYF; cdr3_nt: TGCGCCAGCAGCACCGGGGTGACCCTCGGGGATACGCAGTATTTT
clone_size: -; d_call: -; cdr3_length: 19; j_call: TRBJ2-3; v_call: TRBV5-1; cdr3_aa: CASSRAGVMDVTGTDTQYF; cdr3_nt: TGCGCCAGCAGCCGGGCAGGGGTAATGGATGTGACGGGCACAGATACGCAGTATTTT
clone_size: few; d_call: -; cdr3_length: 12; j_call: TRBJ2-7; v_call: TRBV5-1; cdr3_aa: CASRSGDYEQYF; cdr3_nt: TGCGCCAGCAGGTCGGGGGACTACGAGCAGTACTTC
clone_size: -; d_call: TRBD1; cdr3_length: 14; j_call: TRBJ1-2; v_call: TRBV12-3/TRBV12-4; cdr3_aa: CASSTGQVGYGYTF; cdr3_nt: TGTGCCAGCAGTACGGGACAGGTGGGCTATGGCTACACCTTC
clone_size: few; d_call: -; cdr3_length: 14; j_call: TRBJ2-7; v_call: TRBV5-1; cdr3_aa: CASSLTGDGDEQYF; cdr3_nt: TGCGCCAGCAGCTTGACCGGGGATGGGGACGAGCAGTACTTC
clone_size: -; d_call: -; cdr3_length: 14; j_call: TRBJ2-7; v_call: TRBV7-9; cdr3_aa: CASSGRLRPYEQYF; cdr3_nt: TGTGCCAGCAGCGGAAGGCTAAGGCCCTACGAGCAGTACTTC
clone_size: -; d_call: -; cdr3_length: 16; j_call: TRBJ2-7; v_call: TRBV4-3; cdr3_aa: CASSRGTSTSSYEQYF; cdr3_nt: TGCGCCAGCAGCCGTGGGACTTCCACTAGCTCCTACGAGCAGTACTTC
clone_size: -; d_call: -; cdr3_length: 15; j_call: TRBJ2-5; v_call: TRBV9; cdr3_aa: CASSVGRAPQETQYF; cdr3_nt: TGTGCCAGCAGCGTAGGCAGGGCCCCTCAAGAGACCCAGTACTTC
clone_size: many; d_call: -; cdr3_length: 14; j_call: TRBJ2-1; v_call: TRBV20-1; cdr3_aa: CSARSLWSYNEQFF; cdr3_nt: TGCAGTGCTAGGTCCCTTTGGTCCTACAATGAGCAGTTCTTC
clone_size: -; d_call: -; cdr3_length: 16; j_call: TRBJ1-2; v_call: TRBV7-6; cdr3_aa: CASSPHLGPRKNGYTF; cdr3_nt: TGTGCCAGCAGCCCCCACCTCGGGCCTCGGAAGAATGGCTACACCTTC
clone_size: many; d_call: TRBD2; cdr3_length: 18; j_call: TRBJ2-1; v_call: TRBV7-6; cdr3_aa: CASSSGTSFGGSYNEQFF; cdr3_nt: TGTGCCAGCAGCTCCGGGACTAGTTTCGGGGGCTCCTACAATGAGCAGTTCTTC
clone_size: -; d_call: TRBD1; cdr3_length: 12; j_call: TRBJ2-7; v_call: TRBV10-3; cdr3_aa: CSTSGGANEQYF; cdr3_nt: TGTTCCACCTCAGGGGGAGCGAACGAGCAGTACTTC
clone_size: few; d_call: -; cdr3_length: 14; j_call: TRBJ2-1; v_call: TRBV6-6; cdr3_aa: CASRSSRDDNEQFF; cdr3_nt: TGTGCCAGCAGATCGAGTAGGGACGACAATGAGCAGTTCTTC
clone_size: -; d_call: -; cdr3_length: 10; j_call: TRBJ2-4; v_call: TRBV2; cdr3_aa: CASSDLIQYF; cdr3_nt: TGTGCCAGCAGTGATCTCATTCAGTACTTC
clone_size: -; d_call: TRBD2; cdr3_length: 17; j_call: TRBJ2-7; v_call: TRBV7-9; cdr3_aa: CASSSHLQVAGDYEQYF; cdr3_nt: TGTGCCAGCAGCTCACACCTACAGGTGGCGGGGGACTACGAGCAGTACTTC
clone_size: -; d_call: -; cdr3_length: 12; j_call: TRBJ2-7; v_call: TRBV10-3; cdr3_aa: CAISEPSYEQYF; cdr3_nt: TGTGCCATCAGTGAGCCCAGCTACGAGCAGTACTTC
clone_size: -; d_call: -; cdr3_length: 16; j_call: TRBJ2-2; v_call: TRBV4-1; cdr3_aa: CASSQDVRGIAGELFF; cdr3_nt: TGCGCCAGCAGCCAAGATGTAAGGGGAATCGCCGGGGAGCTGTTTTTT
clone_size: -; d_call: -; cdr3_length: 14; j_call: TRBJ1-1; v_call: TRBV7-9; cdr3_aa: CASSLEALATEAFF; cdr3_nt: TGTGCCAGCAGCTTAGAGGCTCTTGCCACTGAAGCTTTCTTT
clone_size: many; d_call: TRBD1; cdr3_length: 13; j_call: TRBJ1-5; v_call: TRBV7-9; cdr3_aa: CASSYRGSQPQHF; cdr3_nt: TGTGCCAGCAGCTACAGGGGTTCCCAGCCCCAGCATTTT
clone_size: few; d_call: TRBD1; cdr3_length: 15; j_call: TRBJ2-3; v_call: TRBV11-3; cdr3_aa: CASSPPGQGTDTQYF; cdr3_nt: TGTGCCAGCAGTCCACCGGGACAGGGAACAGATACGCAGTATTTT
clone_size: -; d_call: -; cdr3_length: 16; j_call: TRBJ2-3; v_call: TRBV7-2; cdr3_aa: CASSLAQRSVTDTQYF; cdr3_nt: TGTGCCAGCAGCTTAGCCCAGCGGAGTGTCACAGATACGCAGTATTTT
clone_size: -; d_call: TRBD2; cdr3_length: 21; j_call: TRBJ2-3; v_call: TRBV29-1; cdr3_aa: CSVEVIDSSRGLAGVTDTQYF; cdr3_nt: TGCAGCGTTGAAGTAATCGACAGTTCTAGGGGACTAGCGGGAGTCACAGATACGCAGTATTTT
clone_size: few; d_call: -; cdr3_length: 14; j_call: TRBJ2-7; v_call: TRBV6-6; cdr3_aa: CASSYFGSSYEQYF; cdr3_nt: TGTGCCAGCAGTTACTTCGGGAGTAGCTACGAGCAGTACTTC
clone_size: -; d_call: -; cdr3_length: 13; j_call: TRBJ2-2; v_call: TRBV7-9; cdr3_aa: CASTLENTGELFF; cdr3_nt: TGTGCCAGCACCCTAGAGAACACCGGGGAGCTGTTTTTT
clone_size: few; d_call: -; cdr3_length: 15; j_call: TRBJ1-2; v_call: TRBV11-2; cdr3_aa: CASSVGRNANYGYTF; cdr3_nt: TGTGCCAGCAGCGTGGGACGGAACGCTAACTATGGCTACACCTTC
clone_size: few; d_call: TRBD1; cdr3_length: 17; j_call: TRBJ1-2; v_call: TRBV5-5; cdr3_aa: CASSSDLGGQTNYGYTF; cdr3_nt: TGTGCCAGCAGCTCAGACCTCGGGGGACAGACTAACTATGGCTACACCTTC
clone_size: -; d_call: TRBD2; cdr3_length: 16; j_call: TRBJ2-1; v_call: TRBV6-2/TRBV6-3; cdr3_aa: CASKPWREGPYNEQFF; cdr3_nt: TGTGCCAGCAAACCATGGCGGGAGGGCCCCTACAATGAGCAGTTCTTC
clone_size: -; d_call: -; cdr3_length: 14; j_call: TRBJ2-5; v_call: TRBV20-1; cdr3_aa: CSARLLARGETQYF; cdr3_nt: TGCAGTGCTAGGTTACTAGCCCGAGGGGAGACCCAGTACTTC
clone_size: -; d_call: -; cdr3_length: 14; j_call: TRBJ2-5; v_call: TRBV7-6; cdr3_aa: CASSSGELQETQYF; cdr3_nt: TGTGCCAGCAGCTCCGGAGAACTACAAGAGACCCAGTACTTC
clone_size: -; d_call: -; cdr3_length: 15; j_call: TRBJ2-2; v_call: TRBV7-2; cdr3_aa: CASSLPDSNTGELFF; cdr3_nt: TGTGCCAGCAGTCTCCCGGACTCGAACACCGGGGAGCTGTTTTTT
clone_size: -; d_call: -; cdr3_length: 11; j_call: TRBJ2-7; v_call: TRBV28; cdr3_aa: CASREGYVQYF; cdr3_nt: TGTGCCAGCAGAGAGGGATACGTTCAGTACTTC
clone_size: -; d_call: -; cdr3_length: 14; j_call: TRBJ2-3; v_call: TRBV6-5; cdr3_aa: CAAKLQADTDTQYF; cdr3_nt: TGTGCCGCGAAACTCCAGGCCGACACAGATACGCAGTATTTT
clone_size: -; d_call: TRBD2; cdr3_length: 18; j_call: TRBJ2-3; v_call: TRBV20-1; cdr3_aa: CSARDPRGGRAVADTQYF; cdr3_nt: TGCAGTGCTAGAGATCCTCGTGGCGGGAGGGCCGTTGCAGATACGCAGTATTTT
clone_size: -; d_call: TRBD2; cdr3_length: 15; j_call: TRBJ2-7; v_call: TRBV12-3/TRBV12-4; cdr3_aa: CASSSTSGPSYEQYF; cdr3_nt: TGTGCCAGCAGTTCAACTAGCGGACCCTCCTACGAGCAGTACTTC
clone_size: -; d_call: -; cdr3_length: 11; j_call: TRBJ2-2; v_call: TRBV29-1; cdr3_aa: CSVGETGELFF; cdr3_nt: TGCAGCGTTGGTGAGACCGGGGAGCTGTTTTTT
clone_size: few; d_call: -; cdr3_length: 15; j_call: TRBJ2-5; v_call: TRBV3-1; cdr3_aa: CASSQEVIVGETQYF; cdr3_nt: TGTGCCAGCAGCCAAGAGGTGATAGTCGGTGAGACCCAGTACTTC
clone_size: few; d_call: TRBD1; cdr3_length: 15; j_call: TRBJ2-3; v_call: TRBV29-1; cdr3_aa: CSVEFRGHRADTQYF; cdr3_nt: TGCAGCGTCGAGTTCAGGGGGCATCGCGCAGATACGCAGTATTTT
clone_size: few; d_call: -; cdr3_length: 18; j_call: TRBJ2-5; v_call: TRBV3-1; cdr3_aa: CASSQEIGGRGTRETQYF; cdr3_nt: TGTGCCAGCAGCCAAGAGATAGGGGGGCGTGGGACGAGGGAGACCCAGTACTTC
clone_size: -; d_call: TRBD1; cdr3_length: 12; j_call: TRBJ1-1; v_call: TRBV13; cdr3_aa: CASSSQQGEAFF; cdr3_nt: TGTGCCAGCAGCTCACAACAGGGGGAAGCTTTCTTT
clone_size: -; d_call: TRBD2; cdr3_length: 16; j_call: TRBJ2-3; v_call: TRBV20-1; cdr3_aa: CSARTSSGGVLDTQYF; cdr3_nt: TGCAGTGCTAGGACCTCTAGCGGGGGGGTCTTAGATACGCAGTATTTT